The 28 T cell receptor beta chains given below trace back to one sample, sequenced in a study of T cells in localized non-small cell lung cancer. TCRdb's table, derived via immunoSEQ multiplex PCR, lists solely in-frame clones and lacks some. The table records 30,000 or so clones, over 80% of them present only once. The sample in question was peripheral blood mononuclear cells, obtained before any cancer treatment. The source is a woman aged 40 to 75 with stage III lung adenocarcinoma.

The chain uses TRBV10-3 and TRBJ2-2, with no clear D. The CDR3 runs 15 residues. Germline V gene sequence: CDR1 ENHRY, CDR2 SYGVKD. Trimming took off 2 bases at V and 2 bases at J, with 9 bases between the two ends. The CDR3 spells CAISEVLGNTGELFF. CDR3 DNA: TGTGCCATCAGTGAGGTCTTAGGAAACACCGGGGAGCTGTTTTTT.

CDR3 amino acids: CASNPTGFSYEQYF. For the CDR3, the DNA is TGTGCCAGCAACCCGACAGGATTCTCCTACGAGCAGTACTTC. This chain connects TRBV7-8 to TRBJ2-7; TRBD1 is a possible D gene (6 bases). The germline CDR1 and CDR2 sequences are SGHVS and FQNEAQ. Trimming took off 7 bases at V and 0 bases at J, with 13 bases between the two ends. The CDR3 has 14 residues.

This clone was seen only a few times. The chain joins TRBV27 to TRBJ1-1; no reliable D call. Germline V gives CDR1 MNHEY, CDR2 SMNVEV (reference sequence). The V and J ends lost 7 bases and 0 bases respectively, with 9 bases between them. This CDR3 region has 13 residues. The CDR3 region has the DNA TGTGCCAGCATGGTTTCAATGAACACTGAAGCTTTCTTT. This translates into CASMVSMNTEAFF.

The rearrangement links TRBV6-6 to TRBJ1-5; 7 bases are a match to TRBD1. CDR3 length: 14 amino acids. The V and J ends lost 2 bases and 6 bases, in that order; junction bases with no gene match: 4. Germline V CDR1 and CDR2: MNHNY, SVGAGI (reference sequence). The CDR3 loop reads CASSYRQGGQPQHF. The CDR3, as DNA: TGTGCCAGCAGTTACCGACAGGGAGGTCAGCCCCAGCATTTT.

In nucleotides, the CDR3 is TGTGCCAGCAGGCGGCCCACACCCTTCTATGGCTACACCTTC. Residues: CASRRPTPFYGYTF. This rearrangement joins TRBV6-9 to TRBJ1-2, with D unclear. CDR3 size: 14 residues. In germline, CDR1 is MNHGY, CDR2 SVAAGI. V lost 6 bases, J lost 4 bases, and 15 bases lay in between.

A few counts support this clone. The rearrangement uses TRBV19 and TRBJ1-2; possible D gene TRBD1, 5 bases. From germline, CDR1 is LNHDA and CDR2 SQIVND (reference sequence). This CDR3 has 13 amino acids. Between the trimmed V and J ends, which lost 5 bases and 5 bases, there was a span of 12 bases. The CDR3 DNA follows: TGTGCCAGTAGTGACCGGGGCTTTTATGGCTACACCTTC. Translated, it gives CASSDRGFYGYTF.

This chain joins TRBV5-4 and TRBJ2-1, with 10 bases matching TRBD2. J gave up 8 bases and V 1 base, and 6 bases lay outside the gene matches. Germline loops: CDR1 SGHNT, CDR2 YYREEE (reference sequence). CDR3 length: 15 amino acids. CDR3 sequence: CASSLYERGGDEQFF. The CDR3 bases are TGTGCCAGCAGCTTGTATGAGCGGGGGGGCGATGAGCAGTTCTTC.

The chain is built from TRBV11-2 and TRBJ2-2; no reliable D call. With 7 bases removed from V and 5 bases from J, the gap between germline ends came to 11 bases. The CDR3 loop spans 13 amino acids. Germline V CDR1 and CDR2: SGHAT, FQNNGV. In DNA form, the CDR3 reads TGTGCCAGCAAACGGGCCGGGACCGGGGAGCTGTTTTTT. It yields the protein CASKRAGTGELFF. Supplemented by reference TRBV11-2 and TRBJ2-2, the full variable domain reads EAGVAQSPRYKIIEKRQSVAFWCNPISGHATLYWYQQILGQGPKLLIQFQNNGVVDDSQLPKDRFSAERLKGVDSTLKIQPAKLEDSAVYLCASKRAGTGELFFGEGSRLTVL.

CDR3 sequence reads: CAWSVLTSNQPQHF. DNA of the CDR3: TGTGCCTGGAGTGTACTCACCAGCAATCAGCCCCAGCATTTT. The chain links TRBV30 to TRBJ1-5; D unresolved. V dropped 0 bases and J dropped 1 base, with 7 bases sitting between them. Germline V CDR1 and CDR2: GTSNPN, SVGIG (reference sequence). The CDR3 loop spans 14 amino acids.

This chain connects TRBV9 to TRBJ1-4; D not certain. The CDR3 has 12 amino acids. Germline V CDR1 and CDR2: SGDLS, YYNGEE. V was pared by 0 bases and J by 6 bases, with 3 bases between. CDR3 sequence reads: CASSVDDEKLFF. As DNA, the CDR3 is TGTGCCAGCAGCGTAGATGATGAAAAACTGTTTTTT.

CDR3 loop: CASKVREGRNEQFF. CDR3 sequence (DNA): TGTGCCAGCAAGGTGCGGGAGGGCCGCAATGAGCAGTTCTTC. V gene TRBV28 combines with J gene TRBJ2-1; 9 nucleotides line up with TRBD2. Germline values: CDR1 MDHEN, CDR2 SYDVKM. The CDR3 has 14 amino acids. The trim removed 7 bases at V and 6 bases at J, leaving 7 bases unmatched.

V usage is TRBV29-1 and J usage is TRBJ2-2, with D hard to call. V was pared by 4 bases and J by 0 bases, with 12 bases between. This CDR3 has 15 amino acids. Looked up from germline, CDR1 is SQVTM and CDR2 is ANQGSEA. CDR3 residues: CSVVIGASNTGELFF. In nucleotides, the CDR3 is TGCAGCGTTGTGATAGGAGCATCGAACACCGGGGAGCTGTTTTTT.

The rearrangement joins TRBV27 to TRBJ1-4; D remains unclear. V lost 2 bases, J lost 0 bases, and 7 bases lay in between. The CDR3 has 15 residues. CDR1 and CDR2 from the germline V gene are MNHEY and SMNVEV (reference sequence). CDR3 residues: CASSLHRATNEKLFF. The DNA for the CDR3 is TGTGCCAGCAGTTTACACCGCGCAACTAATGAAAAACTGTTTTTT.

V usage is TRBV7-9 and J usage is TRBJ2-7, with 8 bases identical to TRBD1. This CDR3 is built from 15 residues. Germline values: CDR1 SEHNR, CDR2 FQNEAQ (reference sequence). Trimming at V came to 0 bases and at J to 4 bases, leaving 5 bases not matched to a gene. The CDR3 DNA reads TGTGCCAGCAGCTTAGCGCCGCAGGGGGCTTACGAGCAGTACTTC. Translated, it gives CASSLAPQGAYEQYF.

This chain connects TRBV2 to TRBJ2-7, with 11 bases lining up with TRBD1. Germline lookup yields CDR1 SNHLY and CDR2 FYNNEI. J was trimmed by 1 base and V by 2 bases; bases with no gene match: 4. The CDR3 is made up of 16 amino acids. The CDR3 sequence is CASSEPGQGASYEQYF. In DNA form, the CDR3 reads TGTGCCAGCAGTGAACCAGGACAGGGGGCGTCCTACGAGCAGTACTTC.

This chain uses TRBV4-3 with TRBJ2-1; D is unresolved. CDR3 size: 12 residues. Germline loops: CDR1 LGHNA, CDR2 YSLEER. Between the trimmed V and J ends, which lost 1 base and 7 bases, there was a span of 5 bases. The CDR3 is CASSQGGNEQFF. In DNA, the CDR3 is TGCGCCAGCAGCCAAGGTGGAAATGAGCAGTTCTTC.

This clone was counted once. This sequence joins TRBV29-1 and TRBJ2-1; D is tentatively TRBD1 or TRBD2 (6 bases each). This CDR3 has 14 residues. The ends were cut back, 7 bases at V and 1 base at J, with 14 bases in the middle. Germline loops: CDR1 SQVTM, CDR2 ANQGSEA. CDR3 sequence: CSAKGGNSYNEQFF. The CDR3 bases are TGCAGCGCCAAGGGGGGAAATTCCTACAATGAGCAGTTCTTC.

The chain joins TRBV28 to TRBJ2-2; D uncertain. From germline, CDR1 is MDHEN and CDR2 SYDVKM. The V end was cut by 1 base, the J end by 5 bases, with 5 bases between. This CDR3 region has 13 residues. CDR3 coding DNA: TGTGCCAGCAGTTTATTGCGGACCGGGGAGCTGTTTTTT. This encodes CASSLLRTGELFF.

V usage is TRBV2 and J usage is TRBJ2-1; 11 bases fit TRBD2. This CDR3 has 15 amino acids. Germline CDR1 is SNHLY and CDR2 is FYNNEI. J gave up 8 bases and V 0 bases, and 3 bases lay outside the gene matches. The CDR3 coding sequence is TGTGCCAGCAGTGAAGCCACTAGCGGGGGAGATGAGCAGTTCTTC. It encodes CASSEATSGGDEQFF.

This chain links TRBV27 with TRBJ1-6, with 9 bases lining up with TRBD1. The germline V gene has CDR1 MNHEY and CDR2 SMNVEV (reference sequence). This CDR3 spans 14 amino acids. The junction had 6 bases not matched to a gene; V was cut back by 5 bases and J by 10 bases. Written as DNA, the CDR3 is TGTGCCAGCAGTATAAGACAGGGGGACTCACCCCTCCACTTT. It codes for CASSIRQGDSPLHF.

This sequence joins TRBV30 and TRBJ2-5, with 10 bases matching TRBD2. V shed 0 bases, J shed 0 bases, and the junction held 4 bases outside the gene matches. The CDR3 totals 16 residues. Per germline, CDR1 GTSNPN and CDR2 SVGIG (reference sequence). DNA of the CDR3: TGTGCCTGGAGTGTATCTAGCGGGGGCAACCAAGAGACCCAGTACTTC. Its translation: CAWSVSSGGNQETQYF.

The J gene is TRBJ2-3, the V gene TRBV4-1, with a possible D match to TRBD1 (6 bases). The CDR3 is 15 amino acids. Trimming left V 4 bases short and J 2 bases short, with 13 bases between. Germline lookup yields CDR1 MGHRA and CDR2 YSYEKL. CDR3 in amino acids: CASSRRDKSTDTQYF. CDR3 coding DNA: TGCGCCAGCAGCCGACGGGACAAGTCCACAGATACGCAGTATTTT.

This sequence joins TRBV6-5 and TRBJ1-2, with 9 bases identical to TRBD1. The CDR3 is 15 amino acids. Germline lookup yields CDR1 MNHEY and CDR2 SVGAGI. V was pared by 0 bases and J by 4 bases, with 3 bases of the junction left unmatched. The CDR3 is CASSYSDRGGYGYTF. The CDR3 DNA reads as TGTGCCAGCAGTTACTCGGACAGGGGAGGCTATGGCTACACCTTC.

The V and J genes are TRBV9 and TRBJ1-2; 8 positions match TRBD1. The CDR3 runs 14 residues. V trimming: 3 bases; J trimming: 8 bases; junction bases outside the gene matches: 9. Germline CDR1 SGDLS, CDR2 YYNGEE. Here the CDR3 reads CASSAQTGGRGYTF. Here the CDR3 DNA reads TGTGCCAGCAGCGCCCAAACAGGGGGAAGGGGCTACACCTTC.

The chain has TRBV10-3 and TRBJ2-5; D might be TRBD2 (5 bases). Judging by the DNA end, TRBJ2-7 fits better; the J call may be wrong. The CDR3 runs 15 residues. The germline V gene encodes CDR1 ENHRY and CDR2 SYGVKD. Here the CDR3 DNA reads TGTGCCATCAGTGATAGAGGGCAGTTCTCCTACGAGCAGTACTTC. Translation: CAISDRGQFSYEQYF.

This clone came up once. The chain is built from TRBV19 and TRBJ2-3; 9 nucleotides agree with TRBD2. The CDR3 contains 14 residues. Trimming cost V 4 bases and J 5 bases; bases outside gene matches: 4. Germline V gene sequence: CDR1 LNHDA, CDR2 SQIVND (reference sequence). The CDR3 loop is CASSSGRARDTQYF. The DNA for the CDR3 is TGTGCCAGTAGTAGCGGGAGGGCCAGAGATACGCAGTATTTT.

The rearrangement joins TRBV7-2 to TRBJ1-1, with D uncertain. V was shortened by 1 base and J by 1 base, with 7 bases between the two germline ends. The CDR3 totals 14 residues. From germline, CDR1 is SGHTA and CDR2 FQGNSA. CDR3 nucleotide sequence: TGTGCCAGCAGCTTAGACCGGAGGAACACTGAAGCTTTCTTT. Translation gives CASSLDRRNTEAFF.

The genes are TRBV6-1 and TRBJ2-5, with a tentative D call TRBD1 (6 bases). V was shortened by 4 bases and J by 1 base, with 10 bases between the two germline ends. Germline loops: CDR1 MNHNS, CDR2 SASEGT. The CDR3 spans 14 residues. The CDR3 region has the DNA TGTGCCAGCAGTGGGGGACAAGGCCAAGAGACCCAGTACTTC. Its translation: CASSGGQGQETQYF.